These 24 T cell receptor beta chains originate from one sample sequenced in a study of immune evolution from preneoplasia to lung adenocarcinoma (dated by TCRdb to the early 2020s). Library preparation used the immunoSEQ multiplex PCR assay. What TCRdb holds here is the immuneACCESS table cut down to in-frame rearrangements. Part of the clones is not present; checked against another copy, under half of the missing clones reflect an unresolved V gene, and the others are unexplained. This sample lists some 15,000 clones; more than 80% were detected once. Together, the top ten hold 4% to 5% of the sample. Sequenced: FFPE minimally invasive lung adenocarcinoma tissue. The cell subset or site tag for this specimen amounts to: micro-invasive lung adenocarcinoma (MIA). All receptors derive from a person aged 65 to 85 with lung adenocarcinoma.

Only a few counts were recorded for this clone. The J gene is TRBJ2-5, the V gene TRBV4-2; TRBD2 matches at 12 bases. V trimming: 0 bases; J trimming: 5 bases; junction bases outside the gene matches: 16. Germline V lookup: CDR1 LGHNA, CDR2 YNFKEQ. The CDR3 loop spans 20 amino acids. The CDR3 is CASSQDGASGGGKLYETQYF. The CDR3 DNA is TGTGCCAGCAGCCAAGATGGGGCTAGCGGGGGGGGCAAGCTGTATGAGACCCAGTACTTC.

The V call is TRBV6-1, the J call TRBJ1-5; 10 bases align to TRBD1. The CDR3 sequence is 17 residues long. The trim removed 3 bases at V and 3 bases at J, leaving 8 bases unmatched. Germline-derived CDR1 and CDR2 are MNHNS and SASEGT. CDR3 protein: CASSDFRDRGFNQPQHF. The DNA for the CDR3 is TGTGCCAGCAGTGACTTCCGGGACAGGGGATTCAATCAGCCCCAGCATTTT.

This chain uses TRBV10-3 with TRBJ1-3, with unresolved D. CDR1 is ENHRY and CDR2 is SYGVKD in the germline V gene. The CDR3 covers 15 residues. V was pared by 0 bases and J by 2 bases, with 8 bases between. The CDR3 DNA reads as TGTGCCATCAGTGAGTCTGACTCTGCTGGAAACACCATATATTTT. Amino acid sequence: CAISESDSAGNTIYF.

In this sample, this clone turned up a few times. The rearrangement links TRBV5-6 to TRBJ1-2, with 8 bases that match TRBD1. V trimming: 0 bases; J trimming: 2 bases; junction bases outside the gene matches: 0. CDR1 and CDR2 (germline): SGHDT, YYEEEE. The CDR3 extends over 14 amino acids. The CDR3 reads CASSLGQGNYGYTF. Here the CDR3 DNA reads TGTGCCAGCAGCTTGGGACAGGGGAACTATGGCTACACCTTC.

The chain has TRBV11-1 and TRBJ1-1, with D maybe TRBD1 (6 bases). The germline V gene has CDR1 SGHAT and CDR2 FQDESV (reference sequence). V was pared by 1 base and J by 7 bases, with 7 bases between. The CDR3 contains 12 residues. The CDR3 here is CASSLETGEAFF. CDR3 nucleotides: TGTGCCAGCAGCTTAGAGACAGGTGAAGCTTTCTTT.

The genes are TRBV2 and TRBJ1-1; 8 bases fit TRBD1. The CDR3 consists of 18 residues. The V gene end was trimmed by 6 bases and the J gene end by 4 bases; junction bases not matched to a gene: 19. The germline V gene has CDR1 SNHLY and CDR2 FYNNEI. The chain's CDR3 is CASRTQPGQEFGTTEAFF. The DNA of the CDR3 is TGTGCCAGCAGGACACAGCCGGGACAGGAATTCGGGACCACTGAAGCTTTCTTT.

The chain uses TRBV27 and TRBJ2-2; 7 nucleotides match TRBD1. J was trimmed by 4 bases and V by 2 bases; bases with no gene match: 4. Germline loops: CDR1 MNHEY, CDR2 SMNVEV (reference sequence). The CDR3 extends over 15 amino acids. The CDR3 coding sequence is TGTGCCAGCAGTTTAGGACAGGCGATCACCGGGGAGCTGTTTTTT. As protein: CASSLGQAITGELFF.

This rearrangement joins TRBV14 to TRBJ1-5; TRBD1 aligns across 10 bases. Germline CDR1 and CDR2: SGHDN and FVKESK. V was pared by 7 bases and J by 5 bases, with 8 bases of the junction left unmatched. This CDR3 contains 15 residues. CDR3 residues: CASTGTGVRDQPQHF. DNA of the CDR3: TGTGCCAGCACCGGGACAGGGGTCCGTGATCAGCCCCAGCATTTT.

This chain connects TRBV19 to TRBJ1-5; D is unclear. Trimming took 6 bases from V and 1 from J, leaving 10 bases between them. Germline CDR1 is LNHDA and CDR2 is SQIVND (reference sequence). CDR3 size: 14 residues. Here the CDR3 reads CASRREKSNQPQHF. The CDR3 DNA sequence: TGTGCCAGTAGGAGGGAGAAGAGCAATCAGCCCCAGCATTTT. The variable domain in full, with the rest retrieved from reference TRBV19 and TRBJ1-5, is DGGITQSPKYLFRKEGQNVTLSCEQNLNHDAMYWYRQDPGQGLRLIYYSQIVNDFQKGDIAEGYSVSREKKESFPLTVTSAQKNPTAFYLCASRREKSNQPQHFGDGTRLSIL.

This sequence joins TRBV28 and TRBJ1-6; a weak D match, TRBD1 (6 bases). The V and J ends lost 3 bases and 6 bases respectively, with 15 bases between them. The germline CDR1 and CDR2 sequences are MDHEN and SYDVKM. The CDR3 is made up of 16 amino acids. CDR3: CASSFRGGRGNSPLHF. The DNA for the CDR3 is TGTGCCAGCAGTTTCCGGGGGGGCAGGGGTAATTCACCCCTCCACTTT.

The chain links TRBV7-3 to TRBJ2-1; TRBD1 might be the D (5 bases). Germline assignment: CDR1 SGHTA and CDR2 FQGTGA. The CDR3 runs to 14 residues. Trimming took off 1 base at V and 8 bases at J, with 12 bases between the two ends. The CDR3, as DNA: TGTGCCAGCAGCTTAAGTGCAGGGTCAGATGAGCAGTTCTTC. It codes for CASSLSAGSDEQFF.

The V gene is TRBV6-1, the J gene TRBJ1-5; D is undetermined. This CDR3 is 13 amino acids long. CDR1 is MNHNS, CDR2 SASEGT, per germline. V was cut by 2 bases and J by 5 bases, with 7 bases left in between. The CDR3 DNA follows: TGTGCCAGCAGTGAATCTAGGGATCAGCCCCAGCATTTT. This sequence encodes CASSESRDQPQHF.

The chain joins TRBV7-3 to TRBJ1-4; TRBD1 is a possible D gene (6 bases). The germline CDR1 and CDR2 sequences are SGHTA and FQGTGA. Trimming removed 5 bases at V and 8 bases at J, with 12 bases between. The CDR3 is 13 residues long. In nucleotides, the CDR3 is TGTGCCAGCAGCACAGGGCCACCAGAAAAACTGTTTTTT. It specifies CASSTGPPEKLFF.

The V call is TRBV30, the J call TRBJ1-3; weak D call: TRBD1 (6 bases). In germline, CDR1 is GTSNPN, CDR2 SVGIG (reference sequence). This CDR3 is 15 amino acids long. Trimming removed 2 bases from V and 0 bases from J, with 11 bases in between. The CDR3 region has the DNA TGTGCCTGGAGTACAGGGACACCCTCTGGAAACACCATATATTTT. This translates into CAWSTGTPSGNTIYF.

This chain links TRBV12-2 with TRBJ2-1; the DNA was not compared with TRBD2, the D call given in the table. TRBV12-2 is termed a pseudogene. The CDR3 contains 16 residues. Here the CDR3 DNA reads TGTGCAAGTCGCCCTCGGAGGTGGAGCTTCTACAATGAGCAGTTCTTC. It encodes CASRPRRWSFYNEQFF.

The chain combines TRBV28 with TRBJ2-6; no clear D gene. There are 16 residues in the CDR3. Trimming left V 6 bases short and J 0 bases short, with 12 bases between. Germline CDR1 MDHEN, CDR2 SYDVKM. DNA of the CDR3: TGTGCCAGCAGGACGGGTTGGAGCTCTGGGGCCAACGTCCTGACTTTC. Its protein product is CASRTGWSSGANVLTF.

This chain uses TRBV7-3 with TRBJ2-3; weak D call: TRBD2 (6 bases). The CDR3 has 14 residues. Germline V lookup: CDR1 SGHTA, CDR2 FQGTGA. V lost 2 bases and J lost 2, with 8 bases in between. In DNA, the CDR3 is TGTGCCAGCAGCTTAGGCGGGGACACAGATACGCAGTATTTT. Its translation is CASSLGGDTDTQYF.

CDR3 sequence reads: CASSTPAQGSQDYGYTF. DNA of the CDR3: TGTGCCAGCAGCACCCCGGCTCAAGGAAGCCAGGACTATGGCTACACCTTC. The chain carries TRBV7-9 and TRBJ1-2, with unresolved D. Trimming removed 5 bases at V and 3 bases at J, with 22 bases between. This CDR3 region has 17 residues. Germline V lookup: CDR1 SEHNR, CDR2 FQNEAQ (reference sequence). The full variable domain, with the rest looked up from reference TRBV7-9 and TRBJ1-2, is DTGVSQNPRHKITKRGQNVTFRCDPISEHNRLYWYRQTLGQGPEFLTYFQNEAQLEKSRLLSDRFSAERPKGSFSTLEIQRTEQGDSAMYLCASSTPAQGSQDYGYTFGSGTRLTVV.

The chain has TRBV27 and TRBJ1-2; D not resolved. The CDR3 is 15 amino acids. In germline, CDR1 is MNHEY, CDR2 SMNVEV (reference sequence). V shed 2 bases and J shed 1 base, with 11 bases lying between them. CDR3 nucleotide sequence: TGTGCCAGCAGTTTAAGTCGGACCCTTAACTATGGCTACACCTTC. Its protein product is CASSLSRTLNYGYTF.

The chain uses TRBV6-5 and TRBJ2-3, with D unclear. Trimming shortened V by 5 bases and J by 6 bases, and 6 bases separated the two germline ends. CDR1 is MNHEY, CDR2 SVGAGI, per germline. The CDR3 consists of 11 residues. CDR3 DNA: TGTGCCAGCAGTCTAAAGGATACGCAGTATTTT. It is translated as CASSLKDTQYF.

This clone appeared a single time. This chain joins TRBV30 and TRBJ2-3; weak D call: TRBD2 (6 bases). Germline lookup yields CDR1 GTSNPN and CDR2 SVGIG (reference sequence). The CDR3 has 13 residues. V lost 3 bases and J lost 4, with 11 bases in between. The CDR3 is CAWRGEVADTQYF. In DNA, the CDR3 is TGTGCCTGGAGGGGGGAGGTGGCAGATACGCAGTATTTT.

The CDR3 spells CASSYGDSQETQYF. For the CDR3, the DNA is TGTGCCAGCAGTTACGGGGACTCCCAAGAGACCCAGTACTTC. The chain combines TRBV28 with TRBJ2-5; D may be TRBD2 (6 bases). The V end lost 4 bases, the J end lost 1 base, and 10 bases lay between the germline ends. The germline CDR1 and CDR2 sequences are MDHEN and SYDVKM. This CDR3 has 14 amino acids.

This clone was counted once. This sequence joins TRBV7-2 and TRBJ2-3; TRBD1 agrees at 9 bases. CDR3 length: 15 amino acids. V was pared by 1 base and J by 3 bases, with 2 bases of the junction left unmatched. Germline V gene sequence: CDR1 SGHTA, CDR2 FQGNSA. The CDR3 protein is CASSLGDRDTDTQYF. The DNA of the CDR3 is TGTGCCAGCAGCTTAGGGGACAGGGATACAGATACGCAGTATTTT.

The chain combines TRBV19 with TRBJ2-3, with TRBD2 identical over 8 bases. Unmatched junction bases numbered 3, after V lost 4 bases and J lost 0 bases. The CDR3 extends over 15 amino acids. Germline V gene lookup returns CDR1 LNHDA and CDR2 SQIVND (reference sequence). The CDR3 sequence is CASSTASGSTDTQYF. The CDR3 nucleotides read TGTGCCAGTAGTACGGCTAGCGGGAGCACAGATACGCAGTATTTT.